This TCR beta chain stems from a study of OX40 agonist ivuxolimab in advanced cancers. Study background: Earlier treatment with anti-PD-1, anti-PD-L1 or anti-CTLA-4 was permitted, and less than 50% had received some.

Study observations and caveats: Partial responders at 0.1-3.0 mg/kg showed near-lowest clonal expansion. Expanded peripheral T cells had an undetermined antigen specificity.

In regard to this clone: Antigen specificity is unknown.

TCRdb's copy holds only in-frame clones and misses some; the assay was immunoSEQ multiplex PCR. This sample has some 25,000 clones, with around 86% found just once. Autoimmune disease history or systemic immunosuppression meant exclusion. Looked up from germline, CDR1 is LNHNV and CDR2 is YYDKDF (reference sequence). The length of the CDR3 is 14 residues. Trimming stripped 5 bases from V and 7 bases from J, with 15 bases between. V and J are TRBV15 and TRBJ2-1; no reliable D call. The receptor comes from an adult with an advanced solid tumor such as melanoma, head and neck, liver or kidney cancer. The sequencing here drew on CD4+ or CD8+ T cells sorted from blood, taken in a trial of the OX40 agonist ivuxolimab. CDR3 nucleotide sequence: TGTGCCACCAGCGCCGAGAGCCATAGTAATGAGCAGTTCTTC. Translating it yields CATSAESHSNEQFF.